This is a list of T cell receptor beta chains from one sample in a study of T-cell memory formation after mild COVID-19. TCRdb re-called the 5' RACE reads through MiXCR, storing one row per CDR3 protein. Here the sample spans approximately 490,000 distinct CDR3 sequences, 20% being singletons. The specimen sequenced was PBMCs or a T cell subset sorted from them (not recorded which). These receptors all stem from an adult woman who had mild COVID-19 (a few samples of this study predate the infection). Cell type and time point are not known. Each CDR3 is given with its conserved first and last residue.

>TRBV5-1|TRBJ2-3
CASSPMSGGADTQYF
>TRBV5-6|TRBJ2-3
CASSGLRTDTQYF
>TRBV6-1|TRBJ2-6
CASRQGSSGANVLTF
>TRBV24-1|TRBJ2-3
CATESGGSTDTQYF
>TRBV6-2/TRBV6-3|TRBJ1-4
CASSYSTRPGSDEKLFF
>TRBV25-1|TRBJ2-2
CASSEYGEELFF
>TRBV28|TRBJ1-2
CASSSRGYGYTF
>TRBV5-1|TRBJ2-1
CASSLAAGGFNEQFF
>TRBV12-3/TRBV12-4|TRBJ2-1
CASSFVGLAGGPSNEQFF
>TRBV6-5|TRBJ1-3
CASSTGGGYSGNTIYF
>TRBV2|TRBJ1-5
CASSGEQGQGQPQHF
>TRBV6-1|TRBJ2-1
CASSLTGGDFF
>TRBV11-2|TRBJ1-5
CASSSRGNQPQHF
>TRBV12-3/TRBV12-4|TRBJ2-1
CARRITSGVTNEQFF
>TRBV27|TRBJ2-1
CASSFGLAYNEQFF
>TRBV6-5|TRBJ1-1
CATWDGLNTEAFF
>TRBV5-4|TRBJ2-3
CASSIGQGADTDTQYF
>TRBV18|TRBJ2-3
CASSPPAGATDTQYF
>TRBV2|TRBJ2-7
CATQPLRGVTSYEQYF
>TRBV7-2|TRBJ1-1
CASSSQGATEAFF
>TRBV27|TRBJ2-1
CASSLSRGISYNEQFF
>TRBV6-5|TRBJ2-7
CASSNTGGSYEQYF
>TRBV9|TRBJ2-3
CASSVLSAGGSPTQYF
>TRBV5-1|TRBJ1-5
CASSPEVGQGQPQHF
>TRBV5-1|TRBJ2-2
CASSLVVWTGELFF
>TRBV12-3/TRBV12-4|TRBJ2-7
CATSKAGEQYF
>TRBV6-1|TRBJ2-3
CASRVGGVQQADTQYF
>TRBV11-3|TRBJ2-1
CASSLGVGLGDEQFF
>TRBV7-7|TRBJ2-1
CASSLTQGGEQFF
>TRBV6-5|TRBJ2-1
CASSYSRVDGQFF
>TRBV18|TRBJ2-7
CASSPDLPYEQYF
>TRBV12-3/TRBV12-4|TRBJ2-5
CASSFYGKGETQYF
>TRBV2|TRBJ2-5
CASNPSGWYQETQYF
>TRBV20-1|TRBJ1-5
CSAGTGREPQHF
>TRBV12-3/TRBV12-4|TRBJ1-5
CASGWTVDNQPQHF
>TRBV29-1|TRBJ2-7
CSVEDRSRSSYEQYF
>TRBV5-1|TRBJ2-2
CASSLTSGTNTGELFF
>TRBV7-2|TRBJ2-1
CASSSFSAGGNEQFF
>TRBV20-1|TRBJ1-1
CSTNKDKGQSNTEAFF
>TRBV7-9|TRBJ1-1
CASSHRERNTEAFF
>TRBV5-1|TRBJ2-3
CASSPGLAGGRTDTQYF
>TRBV21-1|TRBJ1-2
CASSPIVGTGICTYGYTF
>TRBV5-1|TRBJ2-1
CASSLRTSGGYNEQFF
>TRBV20-1|TRBJ2-7
CSARDPQGYEQYF
>TRBV20-1|TRBJ1-2
CSARPLQGIRDYGYTF
>TRBV6-2/TRBV6-3|TRBJ2-7
CASSSGRSRAREQYF
>TRBV12-3/TRBV12-4|TRBJ2-1
CASSLGADREQFF
>TRBV20-1|TRBJ2-1
CSASGLGGDYNEQFF